Each of the 27 T cell receptor beta chains below was sequenced from the same sample in a study of neurological immune-mediated disorders. TCRdb reprocessed the 5' RACE reads with MiXCR, giving one entry per CDR3 protein. The sample records roughly 45,000 distinct CDR3 sequences, around 12% being singletons. Regarding time point: longitudinal time-point 2. Source material: PBMCs. These receptors were obtained from a male donor with HTLV-1-associated myelopathy (HAM/TSP).

The J gene is TRBJ2-3, the V gene TRBV11-2, with D unresolved. Per germline, CDR1 SGHAT and CDR2 FQNNGV. The CDR3 length is 14 residues. V dropped 3 bases and J dropped 2 bases, with 9 bases sitting between them. Written as DNA, the CDR3 is TGTGCCAGCAGCTTGTGGCAAACCACAGATACGCAGTATTTT. Residues: CASSLWQTTDTQYF.

This clonotype was seen ten or more times. This sequence joins TRBV15 and TRBJ2-1, with 12 bases fitting TRBD1. Germline V lookup: CDR1 LNHNV, CDR2 YYDKDF (reference sequence). This CDR3 contains 16 residues. J gave up 4 bases and V 4 bases, and 5 bases lay outside the gene matches. CDR3 nucleotide sequence: TGTGCCACCAGCAAGGGACAGGGGGCGAATTACAATGAGCAGTTCTTC. Translated, it gives CATSKGQGANYNEQFF.

This clonotype has at least ten counts. The V gene is TRBV14, the J gene TRBJ2-7; 8 bases fit TRBD2. The CDR3 spans 15 residues. V gave up 4 bases and J gave up 3 bases; unmatched junction bases: 8. Per germline, CDR1 SGHDN and CDR2 FVKESK. CDR3 sequence (DNA): TGTGCCAGCAGCCCCGGGGGGGGACTAGTCTACGAGCAGTACTTC. It is translated as CASSPGGGLVYEQYF.

This clonotype was seen many times. The genes are TRBV20-1 and TRBJ1-1; D might be TRBD1 (5 bases). This CDR3 is 15 amino acids long. V lost 0 bases and J lost 5, with 16 bases in between. Germline V gene data show CDR1 as DFQATT and CDR2 as SNEGSKA (reference sequence). CDR3 in amino acids: CSARDLRAGGTEAFF. Written as DNA, the CDR3 is TGCAGTGCTAGAGATTTAAGGGCGGGGGGAACTGAAGCTTTCTTT.

This clonotype was counted ten times or more. V is TRBV3-1 and J is TRBJ2-2; no reliable D call. Looked up from germline, CDR1 is LGHDT and CDR2 is YNNKEL (reference sequence). Trimming stripped 4 bases from V and 0 bases from J, with 6 bases between. CDR3 length equals 14 residues. The CDR3 sequence: CASSRQANTGELFF. The CDR3, as DNA: TGTGCCAGCAGCCGCCAGGCGAACACCGGGGAGCTGTTTTTT.

This clonotype was observed at least ten times. This chain links TRBV5-1 with TRBJ1-5; D gene uncertain. V was shortened by 0 bases and J by 5 bases, with 9 bases between the two germline ends. Germline loops: CDR1 SGHRS, CDR2 YFSETQ. This CDR3 contains 14 residues. For the CDR3, the DNA is TGCGCCAGCAGCTTGGGTTCAGTAGATCAGCCCCAGCATTTT. It encodes CASSLGSVDQPQHF.

Judged by abundance, this clonotype is medium-sized. Written as DNA, the CDR3 is TGTGCCAGCAGCCTAGGGAGGGAAAGCACTGAAGCTTTCTTT. Its protein is CASSLGRESTEAFF. The J gene is TRBJ1-1, the V gene TRBV7-2; D call uncertain. Between the trimmed V and J ends, which lost 5 bases and 4 bases, there was a span of 14 bases. The CDR3 totals 14 residues. CDR1 SGHTA and CDR2 FQGNSA come from the germline V gene. The complete variable domain, with remaining parts taken from reference TRBV7-2 and TRBJ1-1, reads GAGVSQSPSNKVTEKGKDVELRCDPISGHTALYWYRQSLGQGLEFLIYFQGNSAPDKSGLPSDRFSAERTGGSVSTLTIQRTQQEDSAVYLCASSLGRESTEAFFGQGTRLTVV.

This clonotype was observed many times. The genes are TRBV9 and TRBJ1-2; possible D gene TRBD1, 5 bases. The germline V and J ends were trimmed by 3 bases and 4 bases, with 10 bases remaining between them. Germline-derived CDR1 and CDR2 are SGDLS and YYNGEE. This CDR3 is built from 13 residues. The CDR3 region is CASSAGRSYGYTF. DNA for the CDR3: TGTGCCAGCAGCGCGGGACGCAGCTATGGCTACACCTTC.

This clonotype was found many times. The chain combines TRBV5-1 with TRBJ2-3, with D perhaps TRBD2 (7 bases). CDR3 length: 17 amino acids. Trimming removed 2 bases from V and 1 base from J, with 17 bases in between. Germline values: CDR1 SGHRS, CDR2 YFSETQ. CDR3 loop: CASSFTRGGLRTDTQYF. CDR3 nucleotide sequence: TGCGCCAGCAGCTTCACGCGCGGGGGCCTACGCACAGATACGCAGTATTTT.

In this sample, this clonotype turned up many times. The gene calls are TRBV28 and TRBJ1-3; D is unclear. Trimming pared 11 bases from V and 0 bases from J, leaving 14 bases between. This CDR3 spans 14 amino acids. Germline V CDR1 and CDR2: MDHEN, SYDVKM. The CDR3 sequence: CACVEASSGNTIYF. CDR3 bases: TGTGCCTGCGTCGAGGCCAGCTCTGGAAACACCATATATTTT.

This clonotype was picked up many times. This chain's CDR3 is CATSGGATEAFF. Written as DNA, the CDR3 is TGTGCCACCAGTGGGGGGGCCACTGAAGCTTTCTTT. V gene TRBV24-1 combines with J gene TRBJ1-1, with D possibly matching TRBD1 (6 bases). The CDR3 loop spans 12 amino acids. Trimming removed 5 bases at V and 4 bases at J, with 7 bases between. Germline-derived CDR1 and CDR2 are KGHDR and SFDVKD.

The chain couples TRBV19 to TRBJ1-5; the D gene is possibly TRBD1 (6 bases). Trimming pared 5 bases from V and 4 bases from J, leaving 21 bases between. Germline values: CDR1 LNHDA, CDR2 SQIVND (reference sequence). The CDR3 has 17 residues. DNA of the CDR3: TGTGCCAGTAGTGTCCGACAGGAAGAGTGGGGGAATCAGCCCCAGCATTTT. Protein sequence: CASSVRQEEWGNQPQHF.

This clonotype was picked up many times. The V gene is TRBV10-3, the J gene TRBJ2-3, with D perhaps matching TRBD1 (5 bases). Trimming stripped 11 bases from V and 6 bases from J, with 12 bases between. This CDR3 is built from 11 residues. From germline, CDR1 is ENHRY and CDR2 SYGVKD. The CDR3 DNA follows: TGTGCCGCGGCAAACAGGGATACGCAGTATTTT. The encoded protein is CAAANRDTQYF.

Relative to its sample, this clonotype is medium-sized. This chain links TRBV4-3 with TRBJ2-2; tentatively, D is TRBD1 (6 bases). The CDR3 loop spans 17 amino acids. Germline loops: CDR1 LGHNA, CDR2 YSLEER. The germline V and J ends were trimmed by 1 base and 3 bases, with 15 bases remaining between them. This chain's CDR3 is CASSQGTPGHYTGELFF. CDR3 DNA sequence: TGCGCCAGCAGCCAAGGGACTCCGGGACACTACACCGGGGAGCTGTTTTTT.

This clonotype was seen at least ten times. This chain joins TRBV5-1 and TRBJ2-7; 11 nucleotides agree with TRBD2. The CDR3 has 17 amino acids. Germline assignment: CDR1 SGHRS and CDR2 YFSETQ. After removal of 0 bases from V and 5 bases from J, the junction contained 10 bases not matched to a gene. CDR3 amino acids: CASSLGTLAGVNNEQYF. CDR3 bases: TGCGCCAGCAGCTTGGGGACACTAGCGGGGGTGAACAACGAGCAGTACTTC.

This clonotype was counted many times. The J gene is TRBJ1-2, the V gene TRBV4-3; 9 positions match TRBD1. V dropped 0 bases and J dropped 1; count of bases not matched to a gene: 9. Germline-derived CDR1 and CDR2 are LGHNA and YSLEER. The CDR3 runs 18 residues. CDR3 residues: CASSQEGTGRPDNYGYTF. Here the CDR3 DNA reads TGCGCCAGCAGCCAAGAGGGGACAGGGAGGCCCGATAACTATGGCTACACCTTC.

The sample holds many counts of this clonotype. The chain links TRBV6-2 or TRBV6-3 to TRBJ2-1, with 9 bases matching TRBD2. V lost 4 bases and J lost 9; bases outside the gene matches: 7. The CDR3 consists of 14 residues. Germline CDR1 reads MNHEY; CDR2 reads SVGEGT. For the CDR3, the DNA is TGTGCCAGCAGTTTCGCGGGGGGGGTGGGTGAGCAGTTCTTC. Its protein product is CASSFAGGVGEQFF.

The V gene is TRBV20-1, the J gene TRBJ2-7; 8 bases align to TRBD2. Germline assignment: CDR1 DFQATT and CDR2 SNEGSKA (reference sequence). The CDR3 length is 14 residues. J was trimmed by 0 bases and V by 7 bases; bases with no gene match: 8. The CDR3, as DNA: TGCAGTGTAATCGGGGGGGGGAACTCCTACGAGCAGTACTTC. Amino acid sequence: CSVIGGGNSYEQYF.

This clonotype is judged medium-sized (0.01 to 0.1%). This rearrangement joins TRBV28 to TRBJ2-7, with D possibly matching TRBD2 (6 bases). This CDR3 is built from 14 residues. Trimming cost V 3 bases and J 3 bases, with 12 bases left between them. Germline V gene data show CDR1 as MDHEN and CDR2 as SYDVKM. DNA for the CDR3: TGTGCCAGCAGTTTGACCATGGGGGGCTACGAGCAGTACTTC. It translates to CASSLTMGGYEQYF.

This clonotype was seen ten or more times. J is TRBJ2-1 and V is TRBV7-9; TRBD1 matches 7 bases. J lost 4 bases, V lost 3 bases, and 12 bases had no gene match. The CDR3 extends over 17 amino acids. Germline V gives CDR1 SEHNR, CDR2 FQNEAQ (reference sequence). Written as DNA, the CDR3 is TGTGCCAGCAGCTTGAACTTTTTTCGGGACAGATACAATGAGCAGTTCTTC. Amino acids: CASSLNFFRDRYNEQFF.

This clonotype was recorded many times. The chain joins TRBV10-2 to TRBJ1-1; D not certain. From germline, CDR1 is WSHSY and CDR2 SAAADI. V was clipped by 0 bases and J by 4 bases, with 9 bases between them. This CDR3 is 14 amino acids long. The CDR3 loop reads CASSESGRTTEAFF. The DNA for the CDR3 is TGCGCCAGCAGTGAGTCTGGGAGAACCACTGAAGCTTTCTTT.

This clonotype occurred many times. This sequence joins TRBV5-1 and TRBJ2-7; 7 bases line up with TRBD1. Germline V gene data show CDR1 as SGHRS and CDR2 as YFSETQ. Trimming took 0 bases from V and 3 from J; bases not matched to a gene: 6. The CDR3 has 15 amino acids. CDR3 region: CASSLGPGQHYEQYF. The CDR3 bases are TGCGCCAGCAGCTTGGGGCCGGGACAGCACTACGAGCAGTACTTC.

This clonotype was seen repeatedly, ten times or more. V usage is TRBV5-1 and J usage is TRBJ2-1; 10 positions match TRBD2. The CDR3 is 15 amino acids. Germline V gene data show CDR1 as SGHRS and CDR2 as YFSETQ. Trimming removed 7 bases from V and 2 bases from J; junction bases left unmatched: 6. CDR3 residues: CASASGGAAYNEQFF. The CDR3 nucleotides read TGCGCCAGCGCCAGCGGGGGGGCGGCCTACAATGAGCAGTTCTTC.

This clonotype was detected ten times or more. The chain links TRBV6-5 to TRBJ1-2; D might be TRBD1 (6 bases). This CDR3 is 15 amino acids long. Trimming took off 2 bases at V and 5 bases at J, with 15 bases between the two ends. Germline CDR1 MNHEY, CDR2 SVGAGI. CDR3 in amino acids: CASSYTQGLGYGYTF. CDR3 bases: TGTGCCAGCAGTTACACACAGGGTTTGGGGTATGGCTACACCTTC.

In this sample, this clonotype turned up many times. The CDR3 reads CSVEEGQNLQQYF. The CDR3, as DNA: TGCAGCGTTGAAGAGGGACAGAATCTGCAGCAGTACTTC. The genes are TRBV29-1 and TRBJ2-7; 7 positions agree with TRBD1. The CDR3 consists of 13 residues. J lost 8 bases, V lost 0 bases, and 7 bases had no gene match. CDR1 SQVTM and CDR2 ANQGSEA come from the germline V gene.

This clonotype was found many times. The chain employs TRBV6-5 and TRBJ1-1, with a tentative D call TRBD1 (5 bases). Between the trimmed V and J ends, which lost 7 bases and 4 bases, there was a span of 16 bases. Germline CDR1 MNHEY, CDR2 SVGAGI. The CDR3 is 14 amino acids. The chain's CDR3 is CASNEAGGGTEAFF. The DNA for the CDR3 is TGTGCCAGCAATGAGGCTGGGGGTGGCACTGAAGCTTTCTTT.

This clonotype was counted ten times or more. The CDR3 reads CASSLAGPDTGELFF. The CDR3 DNA follows: TGTGCCAGCAGCTTAGCGGGGCCCGACACCGGGGAGCTGTTTTTT. The chain couples TRBV7-9 to TRBJ2-2, with D perhaps TRBD1 (5 bases). The CDR3 runs to 15 residues. V was shortened by 0 bases and J by 3 bases, with 8 bases between the two germline ends. Germline-derived CDR1 and CDR2 are SEHNR and FQNEAQ (reference sequence).